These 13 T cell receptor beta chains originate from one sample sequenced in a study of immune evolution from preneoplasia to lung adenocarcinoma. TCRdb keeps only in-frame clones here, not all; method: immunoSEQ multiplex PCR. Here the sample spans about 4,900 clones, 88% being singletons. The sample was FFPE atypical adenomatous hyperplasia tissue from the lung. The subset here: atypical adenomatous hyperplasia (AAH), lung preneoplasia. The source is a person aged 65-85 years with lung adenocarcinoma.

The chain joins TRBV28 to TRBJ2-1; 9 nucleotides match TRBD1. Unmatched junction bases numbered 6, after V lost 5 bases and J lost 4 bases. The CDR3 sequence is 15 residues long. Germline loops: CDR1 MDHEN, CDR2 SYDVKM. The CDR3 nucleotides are TGTGCCAGCAGTGGCGACAGGGGGTTATACAATGAGCAGTTCTTC. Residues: CASSGDRGLYNEQFF.

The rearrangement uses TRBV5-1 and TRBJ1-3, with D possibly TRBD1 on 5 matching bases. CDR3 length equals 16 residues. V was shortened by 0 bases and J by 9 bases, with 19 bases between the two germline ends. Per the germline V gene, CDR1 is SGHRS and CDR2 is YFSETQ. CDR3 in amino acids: CASSLEPAGRVGTIYF. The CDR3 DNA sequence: TGCGCCAGCAGCTTGGAACCCGCAGGGAGGGTCGGCACCATATATTTT.

This CDR3 reads CASSLGGQDQNEKLFF. The CDR3 DNA follows: TGTGCCAGCTCACTGGGAGGACAGGACCAAAATGAAAAACTGTTTTTT. The rearrangement joins TRBV18 to TRBJ1-4, with 7 bases identical to TRBD1. Trimming removed 4 bases from V and 5 bases from J; junction bases left unmatched: 10. The germline V gene has CDR1 KGHSH and CDR2 LQKENI. The CDR3 has 16 amino acids.

The CDR3 here is CASSSRTGGVAEAFF. The CDR3, as DNA: TGTGCCAGCAGCTCCAGGACAGGGGGCGTAGCTGAAGCTTTCTTT. J is TRBJ1-1 and V is TRBV7-9; 11 bases are shared with TRBD1. Germline lookup yields CDR1 SEHNR and CDR2 FQNEAQ (reference sequence). The CDR3 covers 15 residues. V gave up 4 bases and J gave up 6 bases; unmatched junction bases: 7.

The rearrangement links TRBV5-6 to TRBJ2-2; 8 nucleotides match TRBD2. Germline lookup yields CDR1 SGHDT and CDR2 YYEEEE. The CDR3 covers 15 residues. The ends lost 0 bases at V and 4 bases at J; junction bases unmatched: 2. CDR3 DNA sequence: TGTGCCAGCAGCTTGGACGGGGGGGCCACCGGGGAGCTGTTTTTT. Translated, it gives CASSLDGGATGELFF. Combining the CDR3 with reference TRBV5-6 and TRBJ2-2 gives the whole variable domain DAGVTQSPTHLIKTRGQQVTLRCSPKSGHDTVSWYQQALGQGPQFIFQYYEEEERQRGNFPDRFSGHQFPNYSSELNVNALLLGDSALYLCASSLDGGATGELFFGEGSRLTVL.

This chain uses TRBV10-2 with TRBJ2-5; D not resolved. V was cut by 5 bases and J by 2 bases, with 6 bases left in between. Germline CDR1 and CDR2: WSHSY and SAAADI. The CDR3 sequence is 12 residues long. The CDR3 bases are TGCGCCAGCAGTAATATTCAAGAGACCCAGTACTTC. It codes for CASSNIQETQYF.

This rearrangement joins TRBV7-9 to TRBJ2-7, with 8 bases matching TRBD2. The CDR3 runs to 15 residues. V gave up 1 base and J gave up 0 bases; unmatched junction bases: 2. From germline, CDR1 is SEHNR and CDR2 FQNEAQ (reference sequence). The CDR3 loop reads CASSLGSGDSYEQYF. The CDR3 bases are TGTGCCAGCAGCTTAGGTAGCGGGGACTCCTACGAGCAGTACTTC. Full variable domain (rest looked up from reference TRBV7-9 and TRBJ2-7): DTGVSQNPRHKITKRGQNVTFRCDPISEHNRLYWYRQTLGQGPEFLTYFQNEAQLEKSRLLSDRFSAERPKGSFSTLEIQRTEQGDSAMYLCASSLGSGDSYEQYFGPGTRLTVT.

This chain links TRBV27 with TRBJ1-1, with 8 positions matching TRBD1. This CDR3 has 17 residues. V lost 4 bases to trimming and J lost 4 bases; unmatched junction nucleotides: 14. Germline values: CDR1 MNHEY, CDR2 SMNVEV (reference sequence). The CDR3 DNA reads TGTGCCAGCAGTTCGATAAGGACAGGGTTTCTGGGCACTGAAGCTTTCTTT. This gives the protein CASSSIRTGFLGTEAFF.

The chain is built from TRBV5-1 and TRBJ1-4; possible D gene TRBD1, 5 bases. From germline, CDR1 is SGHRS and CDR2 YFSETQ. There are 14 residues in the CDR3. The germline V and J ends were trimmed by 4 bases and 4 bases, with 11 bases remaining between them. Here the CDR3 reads CASSRDVNNEKLFF. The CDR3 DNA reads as TGCGCCAGCAGCAGGGACGTAAATAATGAAAAACTGTTTTTT.

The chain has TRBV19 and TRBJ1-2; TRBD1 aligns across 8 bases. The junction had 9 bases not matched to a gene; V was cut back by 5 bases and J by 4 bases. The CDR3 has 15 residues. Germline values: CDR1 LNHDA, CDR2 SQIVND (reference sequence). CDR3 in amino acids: CASSLGQGNFYGYTF. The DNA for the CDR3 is TGTGCCAGTAGTCTTGGACAGGGAAATTTCTATGGCTACACCTTC.

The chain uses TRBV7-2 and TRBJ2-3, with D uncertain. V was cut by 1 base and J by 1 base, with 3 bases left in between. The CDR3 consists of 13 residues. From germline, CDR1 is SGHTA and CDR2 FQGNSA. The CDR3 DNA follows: TGTGCCAGCAGCTTAGTAGGCACAGATACGCAGTATTTT. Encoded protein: CASSLVGTDTQYF.

The CDR3 sequence is CSASSLVTEAFF. The CDR3 region has the DNA TGCAGCGCTTCCTCTTTGGTCACTGAAGCTTTCTTT. The V gene is TRBV29-1, the J gene TRBJ1-1; D unclear. CDR3 length: 12 amino acids. V was cut by 7 bases and J by 4 bases, with 13 bases left in between. CDR1 and CDR2 from the germline V gene are SQVTM and ANQGSEA.

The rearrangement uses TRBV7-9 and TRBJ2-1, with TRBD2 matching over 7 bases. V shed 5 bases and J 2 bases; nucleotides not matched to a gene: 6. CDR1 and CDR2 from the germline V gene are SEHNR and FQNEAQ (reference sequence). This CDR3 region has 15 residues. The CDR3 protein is CASSPPGGAYNEQFF. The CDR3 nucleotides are TGTGCCAGCAGCCCCCCGGGGGGTGCCTACAATGAGCAGTTCTTC.